This TCR beta chain came from a study of T-cell memory formation after mild COVID-19 (dated by TCRdb to the early 2020s). About the study as a whole: Most TCR sequence clusters were specific to one of the two donors. Longitudinal TCRalpha and TCRbeta repertoire sequencing tracked T-cell clones expanding and contracting after mild COVID-19 in a couple of donors. The cohort was made up of two young adult volunteers, one female and one male, who were previously healthy.

Ficoll-Paque density gradient centrifugation was the method used to isolate PBMCs. Overall results and qualifications from the work: SARS-CoV-2 specificity of the second-wave clones peaking on day 37 was not confirmed. Contracting CD4+ clones were found mainly in CM and EM memory subsets, while CD8+ clones were enriched in EMRA. Balanced CD4/CD8 phenotypes were observed for clones contracting from day 15 to 85, whereas a bias towards CD4+ was observed for a second wave of clones expanding from day 15 to 37. The study covered only a couple of mild cases, and larger cohorts including severe cases with pre-infection samples were considered necessary. The detection of some responding clones in pre-infection memory suggests that pre-existing cross-reactive memory T cells joined the SARS-CoV-2 response.

The listed sequencing device is Illumina NovaSeq 6000. TCRalpha and TCRbeta cDNA libraries were built by 5'RACE with constant-segment primers, adding sample barcodes and unique molecular identifiers. RNA was extracted from every sample with Trizol reagent. Library amplification was performed in two PCR steps, and a second sample barcode and Illumina TruSeq adapters were introduced in the second step. The libraries were sequenced on an Illumina NovaSeq using 2 x 150 bp paired-end reads. As for the original processing: Demultiplexing of reads and collapsing into UMI-guided consensus sequences were performed with migec v1.2.7. Using mixcr v2.1.11, the UMI consensuses were aligned to TRA and TRB V and J templates and assembled into clonotypes. A clonotype was counted as expanded or contracted only when both edgeR and NoisET called the clonotype significant, with the noise models trained on biological replicates. For edgeR calls, the thresholds were a false discovery rate-adjusted p below 0.01 and a log2 fold-change of 1. PCA with hierarchical clustering of max-normalized trajectories of the 1000 most abundant clonotypes was used as exploratory dynamics analysis. Separately sequenced CD4+ and CD8+ repertoires were used to assign a CD4 or CD8 phenotype to each responding clone. TCRdb reprocessing: public reads trimmed at Q25 with fastp, clones called with MiXCR, in-frame beta chains kept. Every distinct CDR3 protein forms one entry, paired with its most common genes and DNA. It is TCRdb's table, rather than the study itself, that gives the V and J calls and clone size. This sample lists roughly 370,000 distinct CDR3 sequences; roughly 15% were detected once. Roughly a fifth of the sample is taken by the ten largest.

CDR1 and CDR2, looked up from the germline V gene, are MDHEN and SYDVKM. Trimming takes 6 bases off V and 3 bases off J; junction bases not matched to a gene: 15. The CDR3 starts with the cysteine, ends with the phenylalanine, and has 17 residues. CDR3 DNA only is kept here, 51 bases in frame from base 1. This clonotype was observed many times. The antigen this receptor binds is unknown. No base-level quality is on record; no much larger clone is a single base apart. The sequence derives from a man between 18 and 29 years old who had mild COVID-19 (a few samples of this study predate the infection). The sample titles of this study are shuffled in the database, so cell type and time point are left out; the donor was told from shared clones. Material for sequencing was PBMCs or a T cell subset sorted from them (not recorded which). The chain is assembled from TRBV28 and TRBJ1-2, with 8 middle bases fitting TRBD1. The DNA sequence is given as TGTGCCAGCAGCCAATACCTGACAGGGGACCAGGACTATGGCTACACCTTC. Its protein is CASSQYLTGDQDYGYTF.